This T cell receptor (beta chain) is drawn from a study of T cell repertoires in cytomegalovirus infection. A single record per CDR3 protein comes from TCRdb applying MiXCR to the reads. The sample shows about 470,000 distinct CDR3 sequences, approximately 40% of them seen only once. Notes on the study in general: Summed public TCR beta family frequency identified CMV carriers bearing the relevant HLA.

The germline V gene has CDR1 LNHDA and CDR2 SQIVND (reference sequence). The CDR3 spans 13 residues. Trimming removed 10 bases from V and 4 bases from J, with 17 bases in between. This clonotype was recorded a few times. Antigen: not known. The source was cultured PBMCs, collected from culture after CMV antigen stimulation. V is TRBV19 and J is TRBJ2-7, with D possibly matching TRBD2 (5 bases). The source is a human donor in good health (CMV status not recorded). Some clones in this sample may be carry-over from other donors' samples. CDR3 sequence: CATPRGDGYEQYF. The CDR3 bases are TGTGCCACCCCTCGGGGAGATGGTTACGAGCAGTACTTC.